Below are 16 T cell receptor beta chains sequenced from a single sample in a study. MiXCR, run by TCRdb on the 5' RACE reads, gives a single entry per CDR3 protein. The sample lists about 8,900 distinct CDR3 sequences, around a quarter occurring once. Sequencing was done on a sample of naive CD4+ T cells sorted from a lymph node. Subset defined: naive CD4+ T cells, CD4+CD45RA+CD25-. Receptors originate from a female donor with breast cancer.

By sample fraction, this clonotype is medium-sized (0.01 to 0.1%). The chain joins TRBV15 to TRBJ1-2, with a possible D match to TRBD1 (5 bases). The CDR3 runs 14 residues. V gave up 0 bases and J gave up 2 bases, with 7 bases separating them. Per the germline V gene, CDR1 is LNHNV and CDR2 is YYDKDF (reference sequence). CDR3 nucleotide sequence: TGTGCCACCAGCAGAGATCGGGGGAACTATGGCTACACCTTC. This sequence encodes CATSRDRGNYGYTF.

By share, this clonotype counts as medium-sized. The CDR3 coding sequence is TGTGCCAGCAGCTTAACCAGCGCCGCGAACAATGAGCAGTTCTTC. It codes for CASSLTSAANNEQFF. The chain carries TRBV7-6 and TRBJ2-1; D not certain. The CDR3 is 15 amino acids. Deletions cut 2 bases from V and 5 bases from J, with 13 bases between. Germline assignment: CDR1 SGHVS and CDR2 FNYEAQ.

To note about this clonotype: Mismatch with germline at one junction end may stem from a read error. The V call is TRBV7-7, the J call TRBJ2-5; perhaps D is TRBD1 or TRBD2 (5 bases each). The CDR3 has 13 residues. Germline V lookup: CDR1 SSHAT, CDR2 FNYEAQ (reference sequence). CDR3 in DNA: TGTGCTAGCAGCTCGGGACCCGATGAGACCCAGTACTTC. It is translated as CASSSGPDETQYF.

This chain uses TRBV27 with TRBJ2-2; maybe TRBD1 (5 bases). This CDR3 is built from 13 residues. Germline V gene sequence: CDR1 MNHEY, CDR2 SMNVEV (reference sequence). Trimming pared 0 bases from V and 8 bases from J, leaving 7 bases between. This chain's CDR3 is CASSLSRTGELFF. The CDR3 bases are TGTGCCAGCAGTTTATCACGGACAGGGGAGCTGTTTTTT.

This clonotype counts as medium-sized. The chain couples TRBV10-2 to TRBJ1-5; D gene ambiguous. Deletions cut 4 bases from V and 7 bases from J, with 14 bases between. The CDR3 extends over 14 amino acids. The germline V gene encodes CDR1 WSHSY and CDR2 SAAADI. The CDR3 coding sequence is TGCGCCAGCAGTGGTAACCCGGCCCAACAGCCCCAGCATTTT. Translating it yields CASSGNPAQQPQHF.

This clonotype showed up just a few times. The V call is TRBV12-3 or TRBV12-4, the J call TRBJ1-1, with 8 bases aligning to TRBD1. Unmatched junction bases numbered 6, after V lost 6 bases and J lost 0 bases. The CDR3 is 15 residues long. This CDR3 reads CASRTQGAMNTEAFF. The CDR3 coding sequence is TGTGCCAGCAGGACGCAGGGGGCGATGAACACTGAAGCTTTCTTT.

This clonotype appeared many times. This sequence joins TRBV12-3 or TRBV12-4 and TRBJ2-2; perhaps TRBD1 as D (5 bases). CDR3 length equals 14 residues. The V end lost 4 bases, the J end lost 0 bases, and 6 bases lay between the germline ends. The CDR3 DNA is TGTGCCAGCAGTTACAGGTCGAACACCGGGGAGCTGTTTTTT. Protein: CASSYRSNTGELFF.

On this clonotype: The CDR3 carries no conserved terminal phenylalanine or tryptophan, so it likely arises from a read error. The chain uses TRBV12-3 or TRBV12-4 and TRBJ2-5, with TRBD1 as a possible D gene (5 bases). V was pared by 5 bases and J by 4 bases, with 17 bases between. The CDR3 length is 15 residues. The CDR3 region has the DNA TGTGCCAGCAGTCCGGGTCAGGGAAACTCAGAGACCCAGTACCTC. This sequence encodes CASSPGQGNSETQYL.

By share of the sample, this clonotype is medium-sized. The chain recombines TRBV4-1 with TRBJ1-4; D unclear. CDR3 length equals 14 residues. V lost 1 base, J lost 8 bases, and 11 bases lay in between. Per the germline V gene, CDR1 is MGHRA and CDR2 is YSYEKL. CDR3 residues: CASSQGDSGEKLFF. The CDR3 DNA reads TGCGCCAGCAGCCAAGGCGATTCCGGGGAAAAACTGTTTTTT.

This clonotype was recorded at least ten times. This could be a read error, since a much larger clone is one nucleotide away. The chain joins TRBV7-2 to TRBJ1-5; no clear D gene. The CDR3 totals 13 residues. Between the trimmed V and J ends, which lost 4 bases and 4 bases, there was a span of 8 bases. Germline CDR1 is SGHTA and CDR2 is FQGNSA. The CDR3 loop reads CASSSDENQPQHF. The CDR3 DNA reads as TGTGCCAGCAGCTCCGACGAAAATCAGCCCCAGCATTTT. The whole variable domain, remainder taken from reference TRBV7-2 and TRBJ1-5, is GAGVSQSPSNKVTEKGKDVELRCDPISGHTALYWYRQSLGQGLEFLIYFQGNSAPDKSGLPSDRFSAERTGGSVSTLTIQRTQQEDSAVYLCASSSDENQPQHFGDGTRLSIL.

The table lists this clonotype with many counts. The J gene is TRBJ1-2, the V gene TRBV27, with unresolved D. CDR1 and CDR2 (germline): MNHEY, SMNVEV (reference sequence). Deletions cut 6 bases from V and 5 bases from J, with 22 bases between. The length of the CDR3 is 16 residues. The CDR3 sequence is CASRPPSGGVKYGYTF. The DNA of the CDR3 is TGTGCCAGCAGACCCCCCTCCGGCGGGGTAAAATATGGCTACACCTTC.

This chain's CDR3 is CASTIGGRTEAFF. For the CDR3, the DNA is TGTGCCAGCACCATAGGAGGGAGAACTGAAGCTTTCTTT. The chain couples TRBV12-3 or TRBV12-4 to TRBJ1-1, with D hard to call. V was shortened by 7 bases and J by 5 bases, with 14 bases between the two germline ends. This CDR3 spans 13 amino acids.

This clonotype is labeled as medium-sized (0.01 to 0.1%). CDR3 bases: TGTGCCACCAGTGATCTAGCGGGTAACAATGAGCAGTTCTTC. Its protein is CATSDLAGNNEQFF. The chain couples TRBV24-1 to TRBJ2-1; 8 bases are a match to TRBD2. The length of the CDR3 is 14 residues. With V trimmed by 3 bases and J by 5 bases, 2 bases remained unmatched. Germline CDR1 KGHDR, CDR2 SFDVKD.

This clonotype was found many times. CDR3 nucleotides: TGCGCCAGCAGCTTGGGGGTGAATCAGCCCCAGCATTTT. Translation: CASSLGVNQPQHF. The gene calls are TRBV5-1 and TRBJ1-5; unclear D gene. This CDR3 has 13 amino acids. Germline CDR1 and CDR2: SGHRS and YFSETQ. V was clipped by 0 bases and J by 4 bases, with 5 bases between them.

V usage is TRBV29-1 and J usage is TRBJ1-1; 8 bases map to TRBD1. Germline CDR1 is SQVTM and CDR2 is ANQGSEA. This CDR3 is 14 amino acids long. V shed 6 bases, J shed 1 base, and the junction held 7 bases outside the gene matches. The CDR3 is CSVPIQGANTEAFF. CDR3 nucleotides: TGCAGCGTCCCCATCCAGGGGGCGAACACTGAAGCTTTCTTT.

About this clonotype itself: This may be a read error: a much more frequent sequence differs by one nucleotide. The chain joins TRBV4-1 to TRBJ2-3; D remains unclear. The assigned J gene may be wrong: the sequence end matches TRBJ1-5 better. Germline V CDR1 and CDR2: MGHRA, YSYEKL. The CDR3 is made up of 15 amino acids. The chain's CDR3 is CASSQVRRGTDTQHF. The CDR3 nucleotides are TGCGCCAGCAGCCAAGTACGAAGAGGCACAGATACGCAGCATTTT.